The rows below give T cell receptor beta chains drawn from one sample of a study of T-cell reconstitution after alpha-beta-depleted transplantation in children. A single record per CDR3 protein comes from TCRdb applying MiXCR to the PCR reads. The sample yields tens of thousands of distinct CDR3 sequences, roughly 20% seen once. Sample: PBMCs, mostly from graft donor cells, taken 360 days after TCRalphabeta/CD19-depleted stem cell transplant. The receptors stem from a male patient aged 2-15 years who had a stem cell transplant for acute lymphoblastic leukemia, so the T cells may come from the graft donor. CDR3s leave out the opening cysteine and the closing phenylalanine or tryptophan. A D gene is named only where the DNA matches it firmly.

>TRBJ1-5|10|NA|TRBV19
ASGQSNQPQH
>TRBJ2-2|19|TRBD2|TRBV4-1
ASNQDRGPQGGRGFTGELF
>TRBJ2-7|13|TRBD2|TRBV7-9
ASSLAGLGGDEQY
>TRBJ2-5|13|NA|TRBV7-6
ASSLNQVVVETQY
>TRBJ2-3|13|NA|TRBV4-1
ASSQEGVGTDTQY
>TRBJ1-1|7|NA|TRBV7-9
ASSEEAF
>TRBJ1-1|12|NA|TRBV7-9
ASSLVSPGGEAF
>TRBJ2-7|9|NA|TRBV10-3
AISAGWEQY
>TRBJ2-1|12|TRBD2|TRBV9
ASSVRGTNLEQF
>TRBJ2-7|13|NA|TRBV7-9
ASSHQGGALDEQY
>TRBJ2-7|12|NA|TRBV5-1
ASSLGLYPYEQY
>TRBJ2-5|15|NA|TRBV2
ASSDGTKPTGRETQY
>TRBJ2-2|12|NA|TRBV5-1
ASSYSRSTGELF
>TRBJ1-5|12|NA|TRBV10-3
AISEWGIDQPQH
>TRBJ1-1|13|NA|TRBV5-1
ASSSHPLRNTEAF
>TRBJ1-2|11|NA|TRBV12-3/TRBV12-4
ASSVTGRGGYT
>TRBJ2-7|12|NA|TRBV5-5
ASSLEDISYEQY
>TRBJ2-1|14|TRBD2|TRBV14
ASSQDRGRARNEQF
>TRBJ2-7|10|NA|TRBV29-1
SVGDNAYEQY
>TRBJ2-1|14|TRBD2|TRBV27
ASSPVAGAAYNEQF
>TRBJ1-1|12|TRBD1|TRBV6-1
ASSGYRDRDEAF
>TRBJ2-2|13|NA|TRBV12-3/TRBV12-4
ASSLTGTGAGELF
>TRBJ2-1|16|NA|TRBV6-5
ASSSHPRDAGHYNEQF
>TRBJ2-7|14|TRBD2|TRBV5-6
ASSWNSGVWSYEQY
>TRBJ2-5|13|NA|TRBV7-7
ASSLAPVLQETQY
>TRBJ1-5|12|NA|TRBV12-3/TRBV12-4
ASSPRNRFQPQH
>TRBJ2-7|11|TRBD2|TRBV20-1
SALAGGPSEQY
>TRBJ2-7|11|NA|TRBV6-5
ASSYEGGGLTY
>TRBJ2-7|15|NA|TRBV24-1
ATSDLRTEPATYEQY
>TRBJ1-1|13|NA|TRBV7-8
ASSLAEFFNTEAF
>TRBJ2-3|15|TRBD2|TRBV5-1
ASSLLGERELTDTQY
>TRBJ1-1|12|NA|TRBV29-1
SVEPETKGTEAF
>TRBJ2-2|12|TRBD1|TRBV28
ASHRGPNTGELF
>TRBJ2-7|14|NA|TRBV2
ASSEARLASSYEQY
>TRBJ2-7|14|NA|TRBV6-5
ASSYSGAVMVYEQY
>TRBJ1-4|12|NA|TRBV2
AIRVTVNNEKLF
>TRBJ2-1|15|NA|TRBV5-1
ASSLMAAGSWNNEQF
>TRBJ2-1|14|TRBD2|TRBV12-3/TRBV12-4
ASSLRLAGGKEEQF
>TRBJ2-3|14|TRBD2|TRBV4-2
ASSQEREGLPSTQY
>TRBJ2-3|12|NA|TRBV5-1
ASSLISLTHTQY
>TRBJ2-7|13|NA|TRBV19
ASSPGTAAPREQY
>TRBJ2-7|12|NA|TRBV7-7
AEAQSRDTYEQY
>TRBJ2-7|13|NA|TRBV11-3
ASSRQDASSYEQY
>TRBJ1-2|10|NA|TRBV28
ASTSEFYGYT
>TRBJ2-3|12|TRBD2|TRBV10-3
AIGEGRFADTQY
>TRBJ1-6|13|NA|TRBV5-1
ASSFQQGVGSPLH
>TRBJ1-2|11|NA|TRBV10-3
AISEYGTYGYT
>TRBJ2-5|13|NA|TRBV10-1
ASSESIAAGETQY
>TRBJ2-7|14|TRBD1|TRBV3-1
ASSQPGQGRTYEQY
>TRBJ1-1|14|TRBD1|TRBV27
ASSSWVTGPLAEAF
>TRBJ2-1|13|NA|TRBV6-1
ASSADLQVYNEQF
>TRBJ2-2|10|NA|TRBV10-3
AISERAGELF
>TRBJ2-1|14|TRBD2|TRBV6-1
ASSEALLAGYNEQF
>TRBJ1-6|13|NA|TRBV7-8
ASSLVGPWNSPLH